One and the same sample provided the 15 T cell receptor beta chains below, sequenced in a study of cytomegalovirus exposure and HLA in healthy donors. Clones were read by immunoSEQ multiplex PCR, and TCRdb kept only the in-frame ones, dropping some. The sample carries under 200,000 clones, roughly 81% recorded once. Sequencing was performed on PBMCs. Source of these receptors: a woman in her twenties or thirties in good health and CMV-seronegative.

The chain is built from TRBV6-1 and TRBJ2-1, with 10 bases identical to TRBD1. The CDR3 spans 16 residues. J was trimmed by 8 bases and V by 4 bases; bases with no gene match: 11. Germline lookup yields CDR1 MNHNS and CDR2 SASEGT. The chain's CDR3 is CASSAFLGQGNDEQFF. In DNA, the CDR3 is TGTGCCAGCAGTGCGTTTTTGGGACAGGGGAATGATGAGCAGTTCTTC.

V gene TRBV30 combines with J gene TRBJ1-5; 8 bases match TRBD1. In germline, CDR1 is GTSNPN, CDR2 SVGIG (reference sequence). This CDR3 comprises 15 residues. Losses at the gene ends were 3 bases for V and 3 bases for J; bases not matched to a gene: 7. The CDR3 is CAWSHGQGDNQPQHF. In DNA form, the CDR3 reads TGTGCCTGGAGCCATGGACAGGGAGACAATCAGCCCCAGCATTTT.

The chain combines TRBV5-4 with TRBJ2-7; D may be TRBD2 (5 bases). The CDR3 loop spans 13 amino acids. Trimming cost V 1 base and J 2 bases, with 7 bases left between them. In germline, CDR1 is SGHNT, CDR2 YYREEE (reference sequence). In nucleotides, the CDR3 is TGTGCCAGCAGCTTGTACGGGGCCTACGAGCAGTACTTC. Translation gives CASSLYGAYEQYF.

This chain joins TRBV27 and TRBJ2-1; maybe TRBD2 (5 bases). Germline CDR1 reads MNHEY; CDR2 reads SMNVEV (reference sequence). Deletions cut 7 bases from V and 2 bases from J, with 18 bases between. The CDR3 loop spans 16 amino acids. The chain's CDR3 is CASMFGIAIPYNEQFF. The CDR3 coding sequence is TGTGCCAGCATGTTCGGAATAGCGATCCCCTACAATGAGCAGTTCTTC.

The chain employs TRBV7-8 and TRBJ1-1; 7 nucleotides line up with TRBD1. CDR3 length: 15 amino acids. The ends lost 5 bases at V and 0 bases at J; junction bases unmatched: 6. Germline CDR1 reads SGHVS; CDR2 reads FQNEAQ. The CDR3 here is CASSPRDRLNTEAFF. The CDR3 DNA follows: TGTGCCAGCAGCCCTCGGGACAGATTGAACACTGAAGCTTTCTTT.

This chain joins TRBV5-1 and TRBJ1-3; 9 bases match TRBD1. V lost 4 bases to trimming and J lost 8 bases; unmatched junction nucleotides: 7. Germline V gene data show CDR1 as SGHRS and CDR2 as YFSETQ. CDR3 length equals 14 residues. The CDR3 nucleotides read TGCGCCAGCAGCCATACAGGGGGCGCGGACACCATATATTTT. Amino acids: CASSHTGGADTIYF.

Here the CDR3 DNA reads TGTGCCAGCAGCGAGGGACTAGCGGGGGTTACGCAGTATTTT. Translation gives CASSEGLAGVTQYF. This chain links TRBV9 with TRBJ2-3, with 14 bases fitting TRBD2. Germline CDR1 SGDLS, CDR2 YYNGEE. V was pared by 3 bases and J by 8 bases, with 2 bases of the junction left unmatched. The CDR3 contains 14 residues.

The chain joins TRBV19 to TRBJ1-4; D may be TRBD1 (6 bases). Trimming stripped 6 bases from V and 8 bases from J, with 19 bases between. The CDR3 extends over 15 amino acids. Germline V gene lookup returns CDR1 LNHDA and CDR2 SQIVND (reference sequence). CDR3 in amino acids: CASSPRGHRGEKLFF. The CDR3 coding sequence is TGTGCCAGTAGCCCCCGAGGACATAGGGGGGAAAAACTGTTTTTT.

The CDR3 spells CASSSDRGVNTEAFF. In nucleotides, the CDR3 is TGTGCCAGCTCATCGGACAGGGGTGTGAACACTGAAGCTTTCTTT. The V and J genes are TRBV18 and TRBJ1-1, with 9 bases aligning to TRBD1. The trim removed 5 bases at V and 0 bases at J, leaving 4 bases unmatched. The CDR3 sequence is 15 residues long. Looked up from germline, CDR1 is KGHSH and CDR2 is LQKENI.

This chain uses TRBV5-4 with TRBJ1-6; D unresolved. The CDR3 sequence is 14 residues long. Germline-derived CDR1 and CDR2 are SGHNT and YYREEE (reference sequence). The germline V and J ends were trimmed by 2 bases and 4 bases, with 7 bases remaining between them. DNA of the CDR3: TGTGCCAGCAGCTTAACCGGGTATAATTCACCCCTCCACTTT. Translation: CASSLTGYNSPLHF.

The CDR3 reads CASSRTPAEGEQYF. The CDR3 bases are TGTGCCAGCAGCCGGACACCGGCGGAGGGGGAGCAGTACTTC. The rearrangement links TRBV13 to TRBJ2-7; possible D gene TRBD2, 6 bases. CDR3 size: 14 residues. V shed 5 bases and J shed 7 bases, with 18 bases lying between them. Germline CDR1 reads PRHDT; CDR2 reads FYEKMQ (reference sequence). Using reference TRBV13 and TRBJ2-7 for the parts outside the CDR3, the full variable domain is AAGVIQSPRHLIKEKRETATLKCYPIPRHDTVYWYQQGPGQDPQFLISFYEKMQSDKGSIPDRFSAQQFSDYHSELNMSSLELGDSALYFCASSRTPAEGEQYFGPGTRLTVT.

V gene TRBV28 combines with J gene TRBJ1-1; no firm D call. Looked up from germline, CDR1 is MDHEN and CDR2 is SYDVKM. V was pared by 4 bases and J by 7 bases, with 7 bases between. The CDR3 totals 11 residues. DNA for the CDR3: TGTGCCAGCAGTTCCGGGAGTGAAGCTTTCTTT. This sequence encodes CASSSGSEAFF.

This clone appeared a few times. The chain has TRBV15 and TRBJ1-1; perhaps TRBD1 as D (6 bases). Germline V gene data show CDR1 as LNHNV and CDR2 as YYDKDF (reference sequence). Trimming cost V 0 bases and J 5 bases, with 13 bases left between them. The CDR3 runs to 15 residues. This CDR3 reads CATSRDEGGGTEAFF. CDR3 sequence (DNA): TGTGCCACCAGCAGAGATGAGGGAGGGGGGACTGAAGCTTTCTTT.

This chain joins TRBV5-6 and TRBJ2-7, with D maybe TRBD2 (5 bases). Trimming took off 4 bases at V and 3 bases at J, with 20 bases between the two ends. Germline assignment: CDR1 SGHDT and CDR2 YYEEEE. The CDR3 sequence is 16 residues long. CDR3: CASSPLERALGYEQYF. CDR3 bases: TGTGCCAGCAGCCCCCTGGAGAGGGCCCTAGGCTACGAGCAGTACTTC. The entire variable domain, with the rest obtained from reference TRBV5-6 and TRBJ2-7, is as follows: DAGVTQSPTHLIKTRGQQVTLRCSPKSGHDTVSWYQQALGQGPQFIFQYYEEEERQRGNFPDRFSGHQFPNYSSELNVNALLLGDSALYLCASSPLERALGYEQYFGPGTRLTVT.

This clone has more than one count but fewer than ten. The chain couples TRBV2 to TRBJ1-2; 7 bases are a match to TRBD1. Germline lookup yields CDR1 SNHLY and CDR2 FYNNEI. The length of the CDR3 is 15 residues. The ends lost 1 base at V and 0 bases at J; junction bases unmatched: 2. CDR3 DNA sequence: TGTGCCAGCAGTGAAGGCCAGGGGGCTAACTATGGCTACACCTTC. Translated: CASSEGQGANYGYTF.